One sample yielded the 27 T cell receptor beta chains listed below, sequenced in a study of blood T cell repertoires in COVID-19. The repertoire was sequenced with immunoSEQ multiplex PCR; TCRdb's copy has only in-frame clones and lacks some. The sample gives fewer than 45,000 clones, around 82% of which show up once; roughly 30% is in the top ten. Sequenced: peripheral blood. Receptors originate from an elderly woman with acute or convalescent COVID-19.

This chain's CDR3 is CASSSTGTEAFF. The CDR3 DNA follows: TGCGCCAGCAGCTCAACGGGAACTGAAGCTTTCTTT. The chain couples TRBV5-1 to TRBJ1-1; the D is unclear. Germline V gives CDR1 SGHRS, CDR2 YFSETQ. The CDR3 runs to 12 residues. Between the trimmed V and J ends, which lost 3 bases and 5 bases, there was a span of 8 bases.

J is TRBJ2-3 and V is TRBV5-1; 15 nucleotides line up with TRBD2. Per germline, CDR1 SGHRS and CDR2 YFSETQ. V trimming: 4 bases; J trimming: 5 bases; junction bases outside the gene matches: 2. The CDR3 totals 15 residues. The CDR3 protein is CASSPGLAGGDTQYF. CDR3 DNA: TGCGCCAGCAGCCCGGGACTAGCGGGGGGAGATACGCAGTATTTT.

The chain links TRBV7-9 to TRBJ1-1, with 9 positions matching TRBD1. Germline-derived CDR1 and CDR2 are SEHNR and FQNEAQ (reference sequence). Germline trimming cut 2 bases from V and 6 bases from J; bases unmatched to any gene: 7. The CDR3 runs 15 residues. The chain's CDR3 is CASSLWDREGAEAFF. CDR3 coding DNA: TGTGCCAGCAGCTTATGGGACAGGGAGGGTGCTGAAGCTTTCTTT. The entire variable domain, with the rest obtained from reference TRBV7-9 and TRBJ1-1, is as follows: DTGVSQNPRHKITKRGQNVTFRCDPISEHNRLYWYRQTLGQGPEFLTYFQNEAQLEKSRLLSDRFSAERPKGSFSTLEIQRTEQGDSAMYLCASSLWDREGAEAFFGQGTRLTVV.

The chain recombines TRBV11-2 with TRBJ2-1; 7 bases are a match to TRBD2. With V trimmed by 5 bases and J by 0 bases, 4 bases remained unmatched. The CDR3 loop spans 15 amino acids. Germline V CDR1 and CDR2: SGHAT, FQNNGV. The CDR3 nucleotides are TGTGCCAGCAGCCCCAGGGAGGGCTCCTACAATGAGCAGTTCTTC. As protein: CASSPREGSYNEQFF.

This clone was found a few times. The gene calls are TRBV10-3 and TRBJ2-7; 10 nucleotides align to TRBD2. Per the germline V gene, CDR1 is ENHRY and CDR2 is SYGVKD. CDR3 length: 15 amino acids. Trimming removed 2 bases from V and 3 bases from J; junction bases left unmatched: 4. The CDR3 bases are TGTGCCATCAGTGAGGAACTAGCGGGAATCTACGAGCAGTACTTC. Its protein product is CAISEELAGIYEQYF.

The chain employs TRBV30 and TRBJ2-7; 9 bases agree with TRBD2. Germline V gives CDR1 GTSNPN, CDR2 SVGIG (reference sequence). J lost 2 bases, V lost 5 bases, and 4 bases had no gene match. The CDR3 totals 13 residues. CDR3 amino acids: CAWGLAPTYEQYF. For the CDR3, the DNA is TGTGCCTGGGGACTAGCGCCAACCTACGAGCAGTACTTC.

Only a few counts were recorded for this clone. The chain joins TRBV18 to TRBJ2-5; 9 nucleotides line up with TRBD1. Germline lookup yields CDR1 KGHSH and CDR2 LQKENI. The junction had 6 bases not matched to a gene; V was cut back by 3 bases and J by 4 bases. This CDR3 is 15 amino acids long. The CDR3 region is CASSPDRGKPETQYF. The CDR3 bases are TGTGCCAGCTCACCGGACAGGGGTAAACCAGAGACCCAGTACTTC.

Worth noting for this clone: One end of the junction does not line up with germline, which may come from a read error. The chain has TRBV3-1 (or the pseudogene TRBV3-2) and TRBJ2-5, with D perhaps matching TRBD2 (6 bases). CDR1 and CDR2 from the germline V gene are LGHDT and YNNKEL (reference sequence). CDR3 length: 14 amino acids. In nucleotides, the CDR3 is TGTGCCAGCAGCAAAGCTAGCCGCGGGGAGACCCGGTACTTC. Translating it yields CASSKASRGETRYF.

The V and J genes are TRBV5-5 and TRBJ2-3, with TRBD1 as a possible D gene (5 bases). The germline V gene has CDR1 SGHKS and CDR2 YYEKEE (reference sequence). V dropped 4 bases and J dropped 7 bases, with 13 bases sitting between them. This CDR3 region has 13 residues. CDR3 coding DNA: TGTGCCAGCAGCGAGCAGGGTCGAAATACGCAGTATTTT. It codes for CASSEQGRNTQYF. Filled out from reference TRBV5-5 and TRBJ2-3, the complete variable domain reads DAGVTQSPTHLIKTRGQQVTLRCSPISGHKSVSWYQQVLGQGPQFIFQYYEKEERGRGNFPDRFSARQFPNYSSELNVNALLLGDSALYLCASSEQGRNTQYFGPGTRLTVL.

This clone was recorded only once. V is TRBV5-8 and J is TRBJ1-2; 9 positions match TRBD1. From germline, CDR1 is SGHTS and CDR2 YDEGEE. Unmatched junction bases numbered 6, after V lost 4 bases and J lost 8 bases. The CDR3 covers 13 residues. CDR3 sequence (DNA): TGTGCCAGCAGCCCAGGACAGGGGCCCGGCTACACCTTC. Protein sequence: CASSPGQGPGYTF.

This chain connects TRBV12-3 or TRBV12-4 to TRBJ1-1; possibly TRBD1 for D (5 bases). Trimming pared 5 bases from V and 7 bases from J, leaving 14 bases between. This CDR3 contains 13 residues. This chain's CDR3 is CASSPRTPIEAFF. The CDR3 DNA reads TGTGCCAGCAGTCCAAGGACACCTATTGAAGCTTTCTTT.

The chain recombines TRBV20-1 with TRBJ2-1; weak D call: TRBD2 (6 bases). The CDR3 contains 11 residues. The germline CDR1 and CDR2 sequences are DFQATT and SNEGSKA (reference sequence). Trimming took 3 bases from V and 11 from J, leaving 11 bases between them. CDR3: CSASSGEKQFF. The CDR3 DNA follows: TGCAGTGCTAGTAGCGGAGAGAAGCAGTTCTTC.

This clone has only one observation. The gene calls are TRBV5-1 and TRBJ2-2; 8 bases line up with TRBD2. Germline V gene data show CDR1 as SGHRS and CDR2 as YFSETQ. The CDR3 is 17 residues long. Unmatched junction bases numbered 8, after V lost 0 bases and J lost 4 bases. The CDR3 reads CASSLESREVSTGELFF. The CDR3 DNA follows: TGCGCCAGCAGCTTGGAGTCGCGGGAGGTCAGCACCGGGGAGCTGTTTTTT.

This clone turned up a few times. The chain couples TRBV18 to TRBJ2-7; 8 nucleotides match TRBD1. J gave up 5 bases and V 6 bases, and 6 bases lay outside the gene matches. The germline gives CDR1 KGHSH, CDR2 LQKENI. This CDR3 is 13 amino acids long. The CDR3 spells CASSRQGAHEQYF. As DNA, the CDR3 is TGTGCCAGCTCGAGGCAGGGGGCCCACGAGCAGTACTTC.

CDR3 sequence reads: CASSQGQDPSGYTF. Written as DNA, the CDR3 is TGTGCCAGCAGCCAGGGGCAGGACCCCTCTGGCTACACCTTC. V gene TRBV7-2 combines with J gene TRBJ1-2; weak D call: TRBD1 (6 bases). V dropped 5 bases and J dropped 7 bases, with 17 bases sitting between them. Germline CDR1 and CDR2: SGHTA and FQGNSA. The CDR3 totals 14 residues.

V and J are TRBV5-1 and TRBJ2-2; 8 bases agree with TRBD2. This CDR3 spans 15 amino acids. Germline V CDR1 and CDR2: SGHRS, YFSETQ. V dropped 0 bases and J dropped 8; count of bases not matched to a gene: 6. The DNA for the CDR3 is TGCGCCAGCAGCTTGGAAGCGGGGGTACGGGGGGAGCTGTTTTTT. Protein: CASSLEAGVRGELFF.

The rearrangement links TRBV28 to TRBJ1-1; no clear D. The germline V gene has CDR1 MDHEN and CDR2 SYDVKM. Trimming removed 5 bases at V and 4 bases at J, with 17 bases between. CDR3 length: 15 amino acids. CDR3 DNA: TGTGCCAGCAGTCCGCGCCGCACCGCTGCCACTGAAGCTTTCTTT. Translating it yields CASSPRRTAATEAFF.

This clone has just one count. This CDR3 is CASRRDREIWEAFF. The DNA of the CDR3 is TGTGCCAGCAGGAGAGACAGGGAAATTTGGGAAGCTTTCTTT. J is TRBJ1-1 and V is TRBV6-5; the match to TRBD1 covers 7 bases. CDR1 and CDR2 from the germline V gene are MNHEY and SVGAGI. The ends lost 6 bases at V and 8 bases at J; junction bases unmatched: 12. CDR3 length equals 14 residues.

This chain connects TRBV10-2 to TRBJ1-1, with a possible D match to TRBD1 (5 bases). The CDR3 is 15 residues long. From germline, CDR1 is WSHSY and CDR2 SAAADI. Trimming left V 3 bases short and J 1 base short, with 12 bases between. The CDR3 DNA sequence: TGCGCCAGCAGTGAATTCGGGGGAGCGAACACTGAAGCTTTCTTT. This sequence encodes CASSEFGGANTEAFF.

This clone was seen once. This rearrangement joins TRBV5-6 to TRBJ2-3; D possibly corresponds to TRBD1 (6 bases). CDR1 and CDR2 (germline): SGHDT, YYEEEE. The CDR3 has 17 amino acids. Trimming pared 4 bases from V and 2 bases from J, leaving 20 bases between. The CDR3 region is CASSQRPYRANTDTQYF. The CDR3 DNA is TGTGCCAGCAGCCAGCGGCCCTACAGGGCGAACACAGATACGCAGTATTTT.

The chain has TRBV25-1 and TRBJ1-1; the match to TRBD1 covers 11 bases. The V gene's germline CDR1 is MGHDK and CDR2 SYGVNS. After removal of 4 bases from V and 5 bases from J, the junction contained 6 bases not matched to a gene. This CDR3 region has 15 residues. The CDR3 nucleotides read TGTGCCAGCAGTGGGTGGGACAGGGGGGATACTGAAGCTTTCTTT. Amino acids: CASSGWDRGDTEAFF. The entire variable domain, with the rest obtained from reference TRBV25-1 and TRBJ1-1, is as follows: EADIYQTPRYLVIGTGKKITLECSQTMGHDKMYWYQQDPGMELHLIHYSYGVNSTEKGDLSSESTVSRIRTEHFPLTLESARPSHTSQYLCASSGWDRGDTEAFFGQGTRLTVV.

The chain combines TRBV5-6 with TRBJ1-1, with D possibly matching TRBD1 (5 bases). Germline V gene lookup returns CDR1 SGHDT and CDR2 YYEEEE. Trimming stripped 0 bases from V and 1 base from J, with 10 bases between. This CDR3 is 15 amino acids long. The DNA for the CDR3 is TGTGCCAGCAGCTTGGAAGGGGCCGAGAACACTGAAGCTTTCTTT. Protein: CASSLEGAENTEAFF.

This clone was picked up a small number of times. The rearrangement uses TRBV2 and TRBJ1-4, with D possibly being TRBD1 (6 bases). The V gene's germline CDR1 is SNHLY and CDR2 FYNNEI. V was trimmed by 6 bases and J by 1 base, leaving 9 bases between them. This CDR3 region has 14 residues. CDR3 sequence: CASSPQGTNEKLFF. DNA for the CDR3: TGTGCCAGCAGCCCACAGGGAACTAATGAAAAACTGTTTTTT.

This clone was observed a single time. V gene TRBV23-1 combines with J gene TRBJ1-1, with D tentatively TRBD1 (6 bases). TRBV23-1 is an ORF; its function is uncertain. This CDR3 has 12 amino acids. V lost 3 bases to trimming and J lost 7 bases, with 9 bases between them. The CDR3 DNA follows: TGCGCCAGCAGTCACTTGGACAGTGAAGCTTTCTTT. It yields the protein CASSHLDSEAFF.

This clone was seen once. V and J are TRBV5-1 and TRBJ1-3; 11 positions agree with TRBD1. Germline V gene lookup returns CDR1 SGHRS and CDR2 YFSETQ. The ends lost 4 bases at V and 3 bases at J; junction bases unmatched: 9. This CDR3 region has 17 residues. CDR3 protein: CASSPTGQGVGGNTIYF. The CDR3 DNA reads as TGCGCCAGCAGCCCCACGGGACAGGGGGTTGGTGGAAACACCATATATTTT.

The rearrangement uses TRBV6-5 and TRBJ1-2, with a possible D match to TRBD1 (6 bases). The germline V and J ends were trimmed by 2 bases and 4 bases, with 14 bases remaining between them. CDR1 and CDR2 from the germline V gene are MNHEY and SVGAGI. CDR3 length equals 15 residues. The CDR3 spells CASSYEAGVFYGYTF. As DNA, the CDR3 is TGTGCCAGCAGTTACGAAGCAGGGGTCTTCTATGGCTACACCTTC.

This sequence joins TRBV5-5 and TRBJ1-1; possibly TRBD1 for D (5 bases). Trimming pared 0 bases from V and 1 base from J, leaving 7 bases between. The CDR3 has 14 amino acids. Germline V lookup: CDR1 SGHKS, CDR2 YYEKEE (reference sequence). The CDR3 spells CASSLAQANTEAFF. The DNA for the CDR3 is TGTGCCAGCAGCTTGGCACAGGCGAACACTGAAGCTTTCTTT.